This T cell receptor (beta chain) is from a study of T cells in Graves' hyperthyroidism and ophthalmopathy. Details on this clonotype: As yet, its antigen is unknown. Sequence at one end of the junction differs from germline and may be a read error.

Germline V gene sequence: CDR1 DFQATT, CDR2 SNEGSKA (reference sequence). The CDR3 runs 15 residues. The investigators amplified TCR beta CDR3 regions from RNA transcripts. During a first-round RT-PCR of the TCR CDR3, the HTBI primer set was used. TCRdb itself ran the multiplex PCR reads through MiXCR, one entry per CDR3 protein. The sample includes some 350,000 distinct CDR3 sequences, around 15% of them seen just once. General observations from the study: Researchers report that a 13 V-J model separated ophthalmopathy from stable hyperthyroidism. Blood samples included most of the expanded thyroid clonotypes exceeding 0.001.

The V gene is TRBV20-1, the J gene TRBJ1-5, with TRBD1 identical over 9 bases. Sample: blood. The TCR originated in a woman in her sixties or seventies with Graves' ophthalmopathy. CDR3 in DNA: TGCAGTGCTGAAACAGGGGGCTATAGCTATCAGCCCCAGCATTTT. Amino acid sequence: CSAETGGYSYQPQHF.